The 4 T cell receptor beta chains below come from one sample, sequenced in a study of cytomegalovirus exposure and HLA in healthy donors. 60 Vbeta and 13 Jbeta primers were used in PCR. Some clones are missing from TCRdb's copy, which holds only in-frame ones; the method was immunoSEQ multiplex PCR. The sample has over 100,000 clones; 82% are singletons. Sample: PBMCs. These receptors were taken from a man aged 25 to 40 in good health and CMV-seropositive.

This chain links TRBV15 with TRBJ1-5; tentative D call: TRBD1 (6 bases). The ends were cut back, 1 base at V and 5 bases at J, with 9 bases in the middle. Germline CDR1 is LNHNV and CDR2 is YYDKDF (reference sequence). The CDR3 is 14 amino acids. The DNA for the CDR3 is TGTGCCACCAGCAGAGGACAGGTGGATCAGCCCCAGCATTTT. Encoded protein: CATSRGQVDQPQHF. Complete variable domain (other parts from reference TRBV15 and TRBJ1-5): DAMVIQNPRYQVTQFGKPVTLSCSQTLNHNVMYWYQQKSSQAPKLLFHYYDKDFNNEADTPDNFQSRRPNTSFCFLDIRSPGLGDTAMYLCATSRGQVDQPQHFGDGTRLSIL.

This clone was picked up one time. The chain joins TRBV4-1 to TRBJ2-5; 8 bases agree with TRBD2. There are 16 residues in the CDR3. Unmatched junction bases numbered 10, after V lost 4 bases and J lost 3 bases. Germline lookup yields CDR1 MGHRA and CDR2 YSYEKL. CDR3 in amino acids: CASSPAGGELEETQYF. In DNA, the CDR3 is TGCGCCAGCAGCCCCGCCGGGGGGGAGTTGGAAGAGACCCAGTACTTC.

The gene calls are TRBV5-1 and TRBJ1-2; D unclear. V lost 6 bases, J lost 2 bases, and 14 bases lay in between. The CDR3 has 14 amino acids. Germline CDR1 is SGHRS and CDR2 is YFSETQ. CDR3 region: CASKPREGNYGYTF. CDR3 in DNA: TGCGCCAGCAAACCTCGGGAAGGAAACTATGGCTACACCTTC.

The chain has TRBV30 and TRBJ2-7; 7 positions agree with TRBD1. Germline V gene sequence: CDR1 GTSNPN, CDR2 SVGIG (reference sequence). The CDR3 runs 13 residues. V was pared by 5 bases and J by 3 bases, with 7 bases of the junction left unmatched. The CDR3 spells CAWGRDRFYEQYF. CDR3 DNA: TGTGCCTGGGGTCGGGACAGATTCTACGAGCAGTACTTC.